These T cell receptor beta chains were read from a single sample in a study of long-term antiretroviral therapy in people with HIV. TCRdb keeps only in-frame clones here, not all; method: immunoSEQ multiplex PCR. This table has about 21,000 clones, less than 80% appearing once. This specimen was unsorted PBMCs, taken 4.1 years after starting antiretroviral therapy. These TCRs come from a woman between 40 and 55 years old with HIV. The CDR3 runs from the conserved cysteine through the conserved F or W. Fields, in order: D gene, V gene, CDR3 length, J gene, clone size, CDR3 DNA, CDR3 protein. D genes are given only for firm matches. Clone size appears in some rows only: once, few, many, or a class for an expanded clone.

d_call: NA
v_call: TRBV11-2
cdr3_length: 14
j_call: TRBJ2-1
clone_size: NA
cdr3_nt: TGTGCCAGCAGCTCAGTCCAGGCCTACAATGAGCAGTTCTTC
cdr3_aa: CASSSVQAYNEQFF

d_call: TRBD1
v_call: TRBV5-5
cdr3_length: 13
j_call: TRBJ1-2
clone_size: few
cdr3_nt: TGTGCCAGCAGCCTCGGACAGGGTTGGGGCTACACCTTC
cdr3_aa: CASSLGQGWGYTF

d_call: TRBD2
v_call: TRBV5-6
cdr3_length: 14
j_call: TRBJ2-7
clone_size: NA
cdr3_nt: TGTGCCAGCAGCTGGACGGCGGGGGGTTACGAGCAGTACTTC
cdr3_aa: CASSWTAGGYEQYF

d_call: NA
v_call: TRBV19
cdr3_length: 12
j_call: TRBJ2-7
clone_size: NA
cdr3_nt: TGTGCCAGTACAGGCACCGACTACGAGCAGTACTTC
cdr3_aa: CASTGTDYEQYF

d_call: NA
v_call: TRBV2
cdr3_length: 20
j_call: TRBJ2-6
clone_size: NA
cdr3_nt: TGTGCCAGCAAGTTTCCTAGGCAGGGTGGAGGTCTGTCTGGGGCCAACGTCCTGACTTTC
cdr3_aa: CASKFPRQGGGLSGANVLTF

d_call: NA
v_call: TRBV18
cdr3_length: 14
j_call: TRBJ1-1
clone_size: NA
cdr3_nt: TGTGCCAGCTCACCATCCCGGACAGACACTGAAGCTTTCTTT
cdr3_aa: CASSPSRTDTEAFF

d_call: NA
v_call: TRBV6-6
cdr3_length: 16
j_call: TRBJ1-5
clone_size: once
cdr3_nt: TGTGCCAGCAGTTACTCGGGGGAATTTGTGGATCAGCCCCAGCATTTT
cdr3_aa: CASSYSGEFVDQPQHF

d_call: NA
v_call: TRBV11-2
cdr3_length: 15
j_call: TRBJ1-2
clone_size: NA
cdr3_nt: TGTGCCAGCAAGAAGTTCCCCGGGTTGAACTATGGCTACACCTTC
cdr3_aa: CASKKFPGLNYGYTF

d_call: NA
v_call: TRBV10-1
cdr3_length: 14
j_call: TRBJ1-1
clone_size: few
cdr3_nt: TGCGCCAGCAGTAAGGGTTTATTGAACACTGAAGCTTTCTTT
cdr3_aa: CASSKGLLNTEAFF

d_call: NA
v_call: TRBV11-3
cdr3_length: 13
j_call: TRBJ2-1
clone_size: NA
cdr3_nt: TGTGCCAGCAGCCTAGGCGCCGGGAATGAGCAGTTCTTC
cdr3_aa: CASSLGAGNEQFF

d_call: NA
v_call: TRBV5-1
cdr3_length: 14
j_call: TRBJ2-7
clone_size: NA
cdr3_nt: TGCGCCAGCAGCTTGGGGGGTAGCTCCTACGAGCAGTACTTC
cdr3_aa: CASSLGGSSYEQYF

d_call: NA
v_call: TRBV4-3
cdr3_length: 14
j_call: TRBJ2-4
clone_size: NA
cdr3_nt: TGCGCCAGCAGCCAAGATCGGTCTCGGAACATTCAGTACTTC
cdr3_aa: CASSQDRSRNIQYF

d_call: NA
v_call: TRBV30
cdr3_length: 16
j_call: TRBJ2-1
clone_size: NA
cdr3_nt: TGTGCCTGGAAGATTGTAGCGGAGAGCTCCTACAATGAGCAGTTCTTC
cdr3_aa: CAWKIVAESSYNEQFF

d_call: NA
v_call: TRBV5-5
cdr3_length: 14
j_call: TRBJ2-7
clone_size: NA
cdr3_nt: TGTGCCAGCAGCACCGGGACGGGCCCCTACGAGCAGTACTTC
cdr3_aa: CASSTGTGPYEQYF

d_call: NA
v_call: TRBV5-4
cdr3_length: 13
j_call: TRBJ1-1
clone_size: few
cdr3_nt: TGTGCCAGCAGCGGGGGGTCCGATTTTGAAGCTTTCTTT
cdr3_aa: CASSGGSDFEAFF

d_call: NA
v_call: TRBV10-3
cdr3_length: 14
j_call: TRBJ1-6
clone_size: few
cdr3_nt: TGTGCCATCTCGGGGGGATCGGGTAATTCACCCCTCCACTTT
cdr3_aa: CAISGGSGNSPLHF

d_call: TRBD2
v_call: TRBV6-6
cdr3_length: 13
j_call: TRBJ2-7
clone_size: few
cdr3_nt: TGTGCCAGCAGTTACTCGCCGGGAGGCGAGCAGTACTTC
cdr3_aa: CASSYSPGGEQYF